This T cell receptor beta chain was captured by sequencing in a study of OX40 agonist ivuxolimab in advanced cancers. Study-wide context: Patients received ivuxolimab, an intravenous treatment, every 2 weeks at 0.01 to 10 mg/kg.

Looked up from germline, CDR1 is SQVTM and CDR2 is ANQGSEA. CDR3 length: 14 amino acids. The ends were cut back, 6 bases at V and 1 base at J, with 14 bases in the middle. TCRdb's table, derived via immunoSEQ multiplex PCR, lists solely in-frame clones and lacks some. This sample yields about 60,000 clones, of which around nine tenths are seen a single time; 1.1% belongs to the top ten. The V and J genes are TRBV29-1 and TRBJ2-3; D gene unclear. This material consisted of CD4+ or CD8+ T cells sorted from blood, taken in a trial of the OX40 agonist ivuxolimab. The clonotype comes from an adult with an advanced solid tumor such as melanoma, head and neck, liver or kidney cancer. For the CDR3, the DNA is TGCAGCGTGATGGTGGGTGGCGGCACAGATACGCAGTATTTT. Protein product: CSVMVGGGTDTQYF.